This T cell receptor (beta chain) stems from a study of chemoradiotherapy in HPV16-positive cancers. About the study: Functional T-cell assays on a couple of HPV16-positive patients' cells defined candidate HPV-specific clones and common TCR motifs. Findings and caveats of the study: HPV-specific T cells were functionally defined from only a couple of HPV16-positive patients. Better recurrence-free survival went with HPV-responsive T-cell expansion in HPV16-positive patients. Candidate HPV-specific clones and E7-related TCR motifs grew in tumor during treatment.

The CDR3 totals 12 residues. Germline lookup yields CDR1 SNHLY and CDR2 FYNNEI. Unmatched junction bases numbered 6, after V lost 4 bases and J lost 10 bases. Method: immunoSEQ multiplex PCR; TCRdb's copy keeps in-frame clones and lacks some. Here the sample spans around 30,000 clones, approximately 92% being singletons. Worth noting for this clone: Its target is unknown.

Sequenced here: blood, sampled from a patient who underwent chemoradiotherapy. V usage is TRBV2 and J usage is TRBJ1-1; the match to TRBD1 covers 7 bases. This receptor was taken from a human donor with HPV-associated anogenital cancer. CDR3 nucleotides: TGTGCCAGCAGTGGCGAAACAGGGGCAGCTTTCTTT. Translation: CASSGETGAAFF.